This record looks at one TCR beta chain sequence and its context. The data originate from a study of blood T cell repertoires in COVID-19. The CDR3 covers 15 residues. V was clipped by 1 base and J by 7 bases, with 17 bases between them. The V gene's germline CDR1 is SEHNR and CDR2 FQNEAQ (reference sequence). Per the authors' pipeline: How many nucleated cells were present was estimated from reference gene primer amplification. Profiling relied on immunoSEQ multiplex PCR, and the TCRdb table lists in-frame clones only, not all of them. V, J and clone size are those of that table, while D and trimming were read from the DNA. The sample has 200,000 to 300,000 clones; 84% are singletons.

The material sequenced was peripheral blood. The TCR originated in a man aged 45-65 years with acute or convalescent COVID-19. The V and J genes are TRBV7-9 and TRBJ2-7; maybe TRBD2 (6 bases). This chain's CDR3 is CASSLGLEGGVEQYF. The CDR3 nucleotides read TGTGCCAGCAGCTTAGGGTTGGAGGGCGGAGTAGAGCAGTACTTC.